The T cell receptor (beta chain) under discussion was sequenced for a study of response to subunit inactivated influenza vaccine. Findings of the study overall: That few new T cells are recruited by each seasonal influenza vaccination was the authors' suggestion.

MiXCR was run by TCRdb on the RT-PCR reads, yielding one entry per CDR3 protein. The sample lists about 520,000 distinct CDR3 sequences; 6.5% to 8% were seen once. The V gene's germline CDR1 is DFQATT and CDR2 SNEGSKA (reference sequence). The CDR3 has 15 residues. V was shortened by 6 bases and J by 0 bases, with 16 bases between the two germline ends. This clonotype was observed a few times. Antigen specificity is unknown. The material was PBMCs from blood, obtained roughly 24 months after vaccination. The TCR was taken from a man aged 50 to 75 who received an inactivated influenza vaccine. The chain links TRBV20-1 to TRBJ2-3, with D possibly matching TRBD1 (5 bases). The CDR3 region is CSAATTEPSTDTQYF. The CDR3 DNA reads TGCAGTGCCGCCACGACAGAACCTAGCACAGATACGCAGTATTTT.